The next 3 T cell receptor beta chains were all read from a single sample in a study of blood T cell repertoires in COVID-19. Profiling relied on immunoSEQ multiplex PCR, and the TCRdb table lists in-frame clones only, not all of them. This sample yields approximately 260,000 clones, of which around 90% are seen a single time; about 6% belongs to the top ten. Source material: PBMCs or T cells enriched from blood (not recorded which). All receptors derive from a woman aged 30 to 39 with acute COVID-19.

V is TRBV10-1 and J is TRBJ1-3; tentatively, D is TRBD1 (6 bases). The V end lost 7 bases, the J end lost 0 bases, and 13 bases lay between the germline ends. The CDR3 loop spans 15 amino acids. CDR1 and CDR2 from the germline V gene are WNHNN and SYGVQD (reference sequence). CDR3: CASTPGDLSGNTIYF. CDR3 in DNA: TGCGCCAGCACCCCAGGGGACCTCTCTGGAAACACCATATATTTT.

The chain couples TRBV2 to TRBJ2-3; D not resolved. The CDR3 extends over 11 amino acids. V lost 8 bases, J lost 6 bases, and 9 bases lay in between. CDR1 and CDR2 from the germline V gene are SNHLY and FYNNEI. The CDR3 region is CASVGWDTQYF. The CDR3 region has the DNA TGTGCCAGCGTCGGTTGGGATACGCAGTATTTT.

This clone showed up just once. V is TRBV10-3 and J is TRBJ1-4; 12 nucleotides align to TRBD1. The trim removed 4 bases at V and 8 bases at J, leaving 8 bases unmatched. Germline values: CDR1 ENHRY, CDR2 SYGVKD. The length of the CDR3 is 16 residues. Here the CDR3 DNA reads TGTGCCATCAGTGCCCAACCCGGGACAGGGGGCGAAAAACTGTTTTTT. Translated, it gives CAISAQPGTGGEKLFF.